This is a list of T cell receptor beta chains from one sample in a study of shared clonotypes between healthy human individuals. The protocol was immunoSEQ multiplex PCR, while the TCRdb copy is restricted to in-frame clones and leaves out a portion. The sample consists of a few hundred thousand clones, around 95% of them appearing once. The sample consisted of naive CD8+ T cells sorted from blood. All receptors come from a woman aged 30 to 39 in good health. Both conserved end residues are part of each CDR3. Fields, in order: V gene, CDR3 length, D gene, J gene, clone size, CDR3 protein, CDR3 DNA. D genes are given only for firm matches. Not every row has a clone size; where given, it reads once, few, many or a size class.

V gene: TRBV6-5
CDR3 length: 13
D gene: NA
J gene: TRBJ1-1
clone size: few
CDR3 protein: CASSYSPGSEAFF
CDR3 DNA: TGTGCCAGCAGTTACTCCCCGGGGTCTGAAGCTTTCTTT

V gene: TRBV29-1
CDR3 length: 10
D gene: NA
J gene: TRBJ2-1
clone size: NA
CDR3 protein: CSVAWDEQFF
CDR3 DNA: TGCAGCGTTGCATGGGATGAGCAGTTCTTC

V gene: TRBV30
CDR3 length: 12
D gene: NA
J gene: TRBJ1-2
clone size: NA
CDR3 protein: CAWSLDDYGYTF
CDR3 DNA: TGTGCCTGGAGTCTGGACGATTATGGCTACACCTTC

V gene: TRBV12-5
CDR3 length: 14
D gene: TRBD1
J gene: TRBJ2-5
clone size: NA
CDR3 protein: CASGSGTAGETQYF
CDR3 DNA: TGTGCTAGTGGCTCCGGGACAGCTGGAGAGACCCAGTACTTC

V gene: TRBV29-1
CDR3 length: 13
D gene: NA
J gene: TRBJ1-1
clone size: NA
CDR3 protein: CSVTKGMNTEAFF
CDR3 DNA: TGCAGCGTCACCAAGGGGATGAACACTGAAGCTTTCTTT

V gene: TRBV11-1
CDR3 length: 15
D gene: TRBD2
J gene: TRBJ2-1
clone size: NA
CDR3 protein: CASSSSSGSLYEQFF
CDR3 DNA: TGTGCCAGCAGTTCCTCTAGCGGGAGTTTATATGAGCAGTTCTTC

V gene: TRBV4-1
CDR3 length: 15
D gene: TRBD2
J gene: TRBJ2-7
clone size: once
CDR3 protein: CASSGLPGLAEEQYF
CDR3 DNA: TGCGCCAGCAGTGGATTACCGGGACTAGCTGAGGAGCAGTACTTC

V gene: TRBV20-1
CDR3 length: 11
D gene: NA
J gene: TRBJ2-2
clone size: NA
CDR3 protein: CSAPRNGELFF
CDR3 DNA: TGCAGTGCTCCCCGAAACGGGGAGCTGTTTTTT

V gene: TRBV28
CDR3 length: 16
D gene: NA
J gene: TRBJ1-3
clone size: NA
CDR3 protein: CASRTRTARVGNTIYF
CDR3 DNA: TGTGCCAGCAGGACCCGGACGGCGAGGGTGGGAAACACCATATATTTT

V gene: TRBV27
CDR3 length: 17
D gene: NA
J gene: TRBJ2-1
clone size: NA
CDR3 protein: CASSPSPIPRVGNEQFF
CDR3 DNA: TGTGCCAGCAGTCCCTCCCCGATACCCCGAGTGGGTAATGAGCAGTTCTTC

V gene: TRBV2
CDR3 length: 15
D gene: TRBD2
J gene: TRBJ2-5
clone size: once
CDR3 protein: CASSQIAGAQETQYF
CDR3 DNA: TGTGCCAGCAGTCAAATAGCGGGAGCGCAAGAGACCCAGTACTTC

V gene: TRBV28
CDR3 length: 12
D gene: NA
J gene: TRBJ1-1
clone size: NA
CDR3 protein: CASRNQGTEAFF
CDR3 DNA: TGTGCCAGCAGGAATCAGGGAACTGAAGCTTTCTTT

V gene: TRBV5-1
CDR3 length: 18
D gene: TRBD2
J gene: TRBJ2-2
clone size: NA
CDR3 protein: CASSPPGLAGLNTGELFF
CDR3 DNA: TGCGCCAGCAGCCCTCCGGGACTAGCGGGTTTGAACACCGGGGAGCTGTTTTTT

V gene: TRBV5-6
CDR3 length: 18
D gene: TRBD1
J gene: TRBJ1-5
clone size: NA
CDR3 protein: CASQYPTGGGHSNQPQHF
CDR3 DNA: TGTGCCAGCCAATATCCAACAGGGGGCGGACATAGCAATCAGCCCCAGCATTTT

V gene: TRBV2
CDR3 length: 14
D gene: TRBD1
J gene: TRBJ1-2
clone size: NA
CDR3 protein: CASTPGQTNYGYTF
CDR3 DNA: TGTGCCAGCACTCCGGGACAGACTAACTATGGCTACACCTTC

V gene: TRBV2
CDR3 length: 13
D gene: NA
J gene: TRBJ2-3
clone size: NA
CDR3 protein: CASSEAHRDTQYF
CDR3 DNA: TGTGCCAGCAGTGAAGCTCACCGAGATACGCAGTATTTT

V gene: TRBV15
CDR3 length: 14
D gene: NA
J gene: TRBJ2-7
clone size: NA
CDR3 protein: CATSKRGSGSEQYF
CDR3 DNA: TGTGCCACCAGCAAGAGGGGGTCGGGGAGCGAGCAGTACTTC

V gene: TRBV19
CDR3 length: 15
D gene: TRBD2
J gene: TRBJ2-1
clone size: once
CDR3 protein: CASSNPGTSFNEQFF
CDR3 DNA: TGTGCCAGTAGTAACCCCGGGACTAGCTTCAATGAGCAGTTCTTC

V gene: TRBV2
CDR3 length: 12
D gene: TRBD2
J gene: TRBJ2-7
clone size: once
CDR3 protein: CASIPSGSEQYF
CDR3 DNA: TGTGCCAGCATTCCTAGCGGGAGTGAGCAGTACTTC

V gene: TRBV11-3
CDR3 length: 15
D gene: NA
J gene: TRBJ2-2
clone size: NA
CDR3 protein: CASSPLSRGRGELFF
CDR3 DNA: TGTGCCAGCAGCCCTCTATCAAGGGGCAGGGGGGAGCTGTTTTTT

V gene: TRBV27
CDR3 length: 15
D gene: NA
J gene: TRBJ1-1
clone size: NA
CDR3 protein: CASSPFLVSGTEAFF
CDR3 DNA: TGTGCCAGCAGTCCATTTTTGGTCAGTGGCACTGAAGCTTTCTTT

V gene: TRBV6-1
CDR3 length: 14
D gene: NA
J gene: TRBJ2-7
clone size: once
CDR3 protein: CASNPGTLSYEQYF
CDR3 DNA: TGTGCCAGCAATCCCGGGACACTCTCCTACGAGCAGTACTTC

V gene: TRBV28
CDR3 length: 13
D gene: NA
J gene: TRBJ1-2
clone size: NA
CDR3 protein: CASSPDSNYGYTF
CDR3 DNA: TGTGCCAGCAGCCCGGACAGTAACTATGGCTACACCTTC

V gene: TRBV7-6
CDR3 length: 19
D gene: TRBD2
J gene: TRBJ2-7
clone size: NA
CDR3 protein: CASSLGPGPTSGISYEQYF
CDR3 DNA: TGTGCCAGCAGCTTAGGTCCAGGGCCGACTAGCGGGATCTCCTACGAGCAGTACTTC

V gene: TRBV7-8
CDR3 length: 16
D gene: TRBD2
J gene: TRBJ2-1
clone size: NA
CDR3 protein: CASSYGTSERYNEQFF
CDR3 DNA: TGTGCCAGCAGCTATGGGACTAGCGAGAGGTACAATGAGCAGTTCTTC

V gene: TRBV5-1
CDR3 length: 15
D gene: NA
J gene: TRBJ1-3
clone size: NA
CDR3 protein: CASSSDLRRGNTIYF
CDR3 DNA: TGCGCCAGCAGCTCCGACTTGAGACGGGGGAACACCATATATTTT

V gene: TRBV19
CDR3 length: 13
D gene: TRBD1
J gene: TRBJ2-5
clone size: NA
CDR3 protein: CASIGQGSEEQYF
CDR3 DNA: TGTGCCAGTATCGGACAGGGTTCGGAAGAGCAGTACTTC

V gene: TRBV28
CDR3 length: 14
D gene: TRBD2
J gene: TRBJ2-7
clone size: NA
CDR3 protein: CASSSPSGRLGRYF
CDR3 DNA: TGTGCCAGCAGTTCCCCTAGCGGGAGGCTGGGGAGGTACTTC

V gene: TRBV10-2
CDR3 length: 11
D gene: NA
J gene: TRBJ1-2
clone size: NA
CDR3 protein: CASGQGEGYTF
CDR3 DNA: TGCGCCAGCGGGCAGGGTGAGGGCTACACCTTC

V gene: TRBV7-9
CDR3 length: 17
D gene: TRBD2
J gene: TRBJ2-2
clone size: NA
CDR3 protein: CASSEKGLAGATGELFF
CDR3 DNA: TGTGCCAGCAGCGAAAAGGGACTAGCGGGAGCCACCGGGGAGCTGTTTTTT

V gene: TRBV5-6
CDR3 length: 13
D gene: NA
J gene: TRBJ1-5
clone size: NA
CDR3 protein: CASSLLSGQPQHF
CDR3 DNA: TGTGCCAGCAGCTTGCTTTCCGGTCAGCCCCAGCATTTT

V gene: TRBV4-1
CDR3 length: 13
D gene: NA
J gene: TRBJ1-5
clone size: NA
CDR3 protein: CASSQTRNQPQHF
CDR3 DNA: TGCGCCAGCAGCCAGACAAGAAATCAGCCCCAGCATTTT

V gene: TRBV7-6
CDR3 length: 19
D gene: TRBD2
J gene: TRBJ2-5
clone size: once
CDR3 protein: CASSSGLAGSISMKETQYF
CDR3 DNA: TGTGCCAGCAGCTCGGGACTAGCGGGATCCATAAGCATGAAAGAGACCCAGTACTTC

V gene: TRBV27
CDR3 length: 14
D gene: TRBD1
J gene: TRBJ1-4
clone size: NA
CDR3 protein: CASSSGQSPEKLFF
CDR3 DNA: TGTGCCAGCAGCTCGGGACAGTCCCCGGAAAAACTGTTTTTT

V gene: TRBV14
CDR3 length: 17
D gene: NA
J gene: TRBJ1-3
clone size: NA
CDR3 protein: CASSQVKGVVSGNTIYF
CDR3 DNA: TGTGCCAGCAGCCAGGTTAAAGGGGTCGTCTCTGGAAACACCATATATTTT

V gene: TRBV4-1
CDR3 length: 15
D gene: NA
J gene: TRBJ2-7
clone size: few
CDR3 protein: CASSQVAAKTYEQYF
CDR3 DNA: TGCGCCAGCAGCCAAGTGGCGGCAAAGACCTACGAGCAGTACTTC

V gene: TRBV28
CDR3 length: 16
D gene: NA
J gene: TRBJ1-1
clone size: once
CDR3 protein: CASSLWGGSLNTEAFF
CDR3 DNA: TGTGCCAGCAGTTTATGGGGTGGGTCCCTGAACACTGAAGCTTTCTTT

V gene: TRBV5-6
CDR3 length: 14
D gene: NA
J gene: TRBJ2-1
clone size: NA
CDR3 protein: CASSSGLAYNEQFF
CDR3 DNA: TGTGCCAGCAGCTCCGGACTTGCCTACAATGAGCAGTTCTTC

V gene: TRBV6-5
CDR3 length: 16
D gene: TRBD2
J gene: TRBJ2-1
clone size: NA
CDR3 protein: CASSYATSGAYNEQFF
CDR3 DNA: TGTGCCAGCAGTTACGCGACTAGCGGGGCTTACAATGAGCAGTTCTTC

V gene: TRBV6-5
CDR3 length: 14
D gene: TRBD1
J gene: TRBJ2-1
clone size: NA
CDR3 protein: CASSYSSRGTEQFF
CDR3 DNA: TGTGCCAGCAGTTACTCCAGCAGGGGGACTGAGCAGTTCTTC

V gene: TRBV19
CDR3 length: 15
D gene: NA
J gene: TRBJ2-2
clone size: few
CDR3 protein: CASSIVGINTGELFF
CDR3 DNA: TGTGCCAGTAGTATAGTCGGGATTAACACCGGGGAGCTGTTTTTT

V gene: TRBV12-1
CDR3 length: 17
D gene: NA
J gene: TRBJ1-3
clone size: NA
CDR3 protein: CASSVPGQGLSGNTIYF
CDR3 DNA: TGTGCCAGCAGCGTACCGGGACAGGGTCTTTCTGGAAACACCATATATTTT

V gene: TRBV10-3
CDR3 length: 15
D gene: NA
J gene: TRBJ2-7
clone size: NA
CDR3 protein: CAISERREFSYEQYF
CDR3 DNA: TGTGCCATCAGTGAGAGGAGGGAGTTCAGCTACGAGCAGTACTTC

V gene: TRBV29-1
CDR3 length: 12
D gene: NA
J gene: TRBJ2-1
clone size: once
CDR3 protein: CSVARVDNEQFF
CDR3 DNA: TGCAGCGTGGCGAGGGTAGACAATGAGCAGTTCTTC

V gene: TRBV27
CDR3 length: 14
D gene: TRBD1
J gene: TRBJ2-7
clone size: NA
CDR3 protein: CASSFIGQGGEQYF
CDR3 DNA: TGTGCCAGCAGTTTCATTGGACAGGGAGGAGAGCAGTACTTC

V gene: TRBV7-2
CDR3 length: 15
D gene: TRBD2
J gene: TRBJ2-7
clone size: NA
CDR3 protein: CASSSSGLAGDEQYF
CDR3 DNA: TGTGCCAGCAGCTCCTCGGGACTAGCGGGGGACGAGCAGTACTTC

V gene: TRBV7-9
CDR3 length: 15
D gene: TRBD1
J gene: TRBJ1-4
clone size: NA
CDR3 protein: CASRQGAPANEKLFF
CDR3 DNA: TGTGCCAGCAGGCAGGGGGCGCCGGCTAATGAAAAACTGTTTTTT

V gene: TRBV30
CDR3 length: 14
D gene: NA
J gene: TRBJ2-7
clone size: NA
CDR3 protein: CAWSVLGGPGEQYF
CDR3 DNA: TGTGCCTGGAGTGTACTTGGGGGGCCGGGCGAGCAGTACTTC

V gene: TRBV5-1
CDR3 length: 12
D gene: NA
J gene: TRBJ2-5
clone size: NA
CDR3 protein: CASVDGVETQYF
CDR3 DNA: TGCGCCAGCGTAGATGGGGTCGAGACCCAGTACTTC

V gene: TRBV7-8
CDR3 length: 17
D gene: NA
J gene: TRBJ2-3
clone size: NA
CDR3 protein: CASSPHWGLEGGDTQYF
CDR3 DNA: TGTGCCAGCAGCCCCCATTGGGGGTTGGAAGGTGGGGATACGCAGTATTTT